Following are 32 T cell receptor beta chains from one sample sequenced in a study of blood T cell repertoires in COVID-19. Only in-frame clones appear in the TCRdb table, and some are missing; sequencing was by immunoSEQ multiplex PCR. The repertoire holds some 28,000 clones, with about 85% as singletons. Sequenced: peripheral blood. The origin of the receptors is a human donor in a cohort sampled during active COVID-19.

This clone was detected a few times. The J gene is TRBJ1-2, the V gene TRBV3-1 (or the pseudogene TRBV3-2), with D hard to call. The germline V gene encodes CDR1 LGHDT and CDR2 YNNKEL (reference sequence). The CDR3 is 15 amino acids. V shed 1 base and J shed 4 bases, with 13 bases lying between them. The CDR3 region is CASSQGFATAYGYTF. CDR3 nucleotide sequence: TGTGCCAGCAGCCAAGGCTTCGCAACAGCCTATGGCTACACCTTC.

This clone was observed a few times. This sequence joins TRBV5-6 and TRBJ2-7; 8 nucleotides line up with TRBD1. Per the germline V gene, CDR1 is SGHDT and CDR2 is YYEEEE. The CDR3 is made up of 13 amino acids. After removal of 1 base from V and 3 bases from J, the junction contained 0 bases not matched to a gene. The CDR3 DNA sequence: TGTGCCAGCAGCTTGACAGGGGGCTACGAGCAGTACTTC. Its protein is CASSLTGGYEQYF.

The chain links TRBV4-3 to TRBJ2-1; 8 positions match TRBD2. The CDR3 has 16 residues. V lost 2 bases to trimming and J lost 1 base; unmatched junction nucleotides: 4. Germline CDR1 LGHNA, CDR2 YSLEER. The CDR3 DNA reads as TGCGCCAGCAGCCAAAACAGCGGGGGTTCCTACAATGAGCAGTTCTTC. As protein: CASSQNSGGSYNEQFF.

The chain links TRBV28 to TRBJ1-1, with TRBD1 matching over 10 bases. The CDR3 has 16 residues. CDR1 and CDR2 from the germline V gene are MDHEN and SYDVKM. The V and J ends lost 6 bases and 6 bases, in that order; junction bases with no gene match: 13. This CDR3 reads CASRPGQGLFGAEAFF. The DNA of the CDR3 is TGTGCCAGCAGGCCGGGACAGGGGCTCTTTGGGGCTGAAGCTTTCTTT.

This clone was seen once. This chain connects TRBV9 to TRBJ2-1; 10 positions match TRBD2. The trim removed 0 bases at V and 4 bases at J, leaving 7 bases unmatched. The germline V gene encodes CDR1 SGDLS and CDR2 YYNGEE. There are 17 residues in the CDR3. The CDR3 nucleotides read TGTGCCAGCAGCGTAGGTTGGGCTAGCGGGGGTTACAATGAGCAGTTCTTC. It encodes CASSVGWASGGYNEQFF.

The J gene is TRBJ1-2, the V gene TRBV4-3, with D tentatively TRBD1 (5 bases). The V end was cut by 0 bases, the J end by 5 bases, with 13 bases between. The CDR3 covers 15 residues. Per the germline V gene, CDR1 is LGHNA and CDR2 is YSLEER. Written as DNA, the CDR3 is TGCGCCAGCAGCCAAGATCTAGTGACAGTATATGGCTACACCTTC. It encodes CASSQDLVTVYGYTF.

The chain recombines TRBV7-2 with TRBJ2-1; TRBD2 matches 16 bases. CDR3 size: 18 residues. Germline V lookup: CDR1 SGHTA, CDR2 FQGNSA. The J segment lost 7 bases and the V segment lost 2 bases, leaving 8 bases of the junction unmatched. The CDR3 is CASSLSGLAGGPRNEQFF. The CDR3 nucleotides are TGTGCCAGCAGCTTATCGGGACTAGCGGGGGGGCCGAGGAATGAGCAGTTCTTC.

This rearrangement joins TRBV6-5 to TRBJ1-3, with D uncertain. The CDR3 covers 12 residues. In germline, CDR1 is MNHEY, CDR2 SVGAGI. V was shortened by 8 bases and J by 14 bases, with 19 bases between the two germline ends. Here the CDR3 reads CASAYELLGVYF. The CDR3 DNA follows: TGTGCCAGCGCGTACGAGCTTCTTGGAGTATATTTT.

The V and J genes are TRBV27 and TRBJ2-2, with 12 bases aligning to TRBD1. V dropped 3 bases and J dropped 6; count of bases not matched to a gene: 8. The CDR3 totals 17 residues. Germline V CDR1 and CDR2: MNHEY, SMNVEV (reference sequence). The CDR3 is CASSLGTGGHWAGELFF. The DNA of the CDR3 is TGTGCCAGCAGTTTGGGGACAGGGGGCCATTGGGCCGGGGAGCTGTTTTTT.

The chain carries TRBV5-1 and TRBJ1-4; maybe TRBD1 (5 bases). V shed 4 bases and J shed 3 bases, with 7 bases lying between them. Germline CDR1 and CDR2: SGHRS and YFSETQ. The CDR3 spans 13 residues. The CDR3 loop is CASSPGANEKLFF. CDR3 coding DNA: TGCGCCAGCAGCCCGGGGGCTAATGAAAAACTGTTTTTT.

The gene calls are TRBV5-5 and TRBJ1-5, with D uncertain. CDR1 is SGHKS and CDR2 is YYEKEE in the germline V gene (reference sequence). V dropped 0 bases and J dropped 0 bases, with 10 bases sitting between them. The CDR3 is 16 amino acids. The CDR3 protein is CASSLASAVSNQPQHF. The DNA for the CDR3 is TGTGCCAGCAGCTTGGCCAGTGCAGTTAGCAATCAGCCCCAGCATTTT.

V and J are TRBV28 and TRBJ1-5, with 8 bases fitting TRBD1. J lost 2 bases, V lost 8 bases, and 20 bases had no gene match. The CDR3 spans 19 residues. CDR1 and CDR2 from the germline V gene are MDHEN and SYDVKM. CDR3 sequence reads: CASGSQRDRFTLRNQPQHF. Here the CDR3 DNA reads TGTGCCAGCGGATCCCAACGGGACAGGTTCACCTTGCGCAATCAGCCCCAGCATTTT. The complete variable domain, with remaining parts taken from reference TRBV28 and TRBJ1-5, reads DVKVTQSSRYLVKRTGEKVFLECVQDMDHENMFWYRQDPGLGLRLIYFSYDVKMKEKGDIPEGYSVSREKKERFSLILESASTNQTSMYLCASGSQRDRFTLRNQPQHFGDGTRLSIL.

The rearrangement links TRBV6-2 or TRBV6-3 to TRBJ2-1; 8 nucleotides match TRBD2. Trimming cost V 5 bases and J 4 bases; bases outside gene matches: 7. The CDR3 totals 15 residues. Germline CDR1 and CDR2: MNHEY and SVGEGT. CDR3 residues: CASSIGTRAYNEQFF. Here the CDR3 DNA reads TGTGCCAGCAGTATCGGGACTAGAGCATACAATGAGCAGTTCTTC.

The chain links TRBV7-8 to TRBJ2-5, with D possibly being TRBD1 (6 bases). Germline V gives CDR1 SGHVS, CDR2 FQNEAQ. V was pared by 5 bases and J by 5 bases, with 12 bases between. The CDR3 has 13 residues. The CDR3 is CASSLQGIETQYF. The CDR3 DNA follows: TGTGCCAGCAGCCTACAGGGAATCGAGACCCAGTACTTC.

This chain joins TRBV11-2 and TRBJ2-5; TRBD1 might be the D (6 bases). Between the trimmed V and J ends, which lost 5 bases and 4 bases, there was a span of 17 bases. Per germline, CDR1 SGHAT and CDR2 FQNNGV. This CDR3 spans 15 amino acids. The CDR3 DNA reads as TGTGCCAGCAGCCCTGGCCCCGGGACACGAGAGACCCAGTACTTC. Protein sequence: CASSPGPGTRETQYF.

The chain is built from TRBV28 and TRBJ1-2; D uncertain. CDR3 length equals 10 residues. With 4 bases removed from V and 5 bases from J, the gap between germline ends came to 2 bases. Germline CDR1 reads MDHEN; CDR2 reads SYDVKM. The CDR3 DNA reads as TGTGCCAGCAGTTCTTATGGCTACACCTTC. It specifies CASSSYGYTF.

V is TRBV4-2 and J is TRBJ2-7; D is possibly TRBD1 (5 bases). Trimming removed 5 bases from V and 3 bases from J, with 11 bases in between. Germline V gives CDR1 LGHNA, CDR2 YNFKEQ. This CDR3 spans 13 amino acids. The CDR3 bases are TGTGCCAGCAGCGCGATTCAGGGCTACGAGCAGTACTTC. Protein sequence: CASSAIQGYEQYF.

The CDR3 reads CASSVGLALSYNEQFF. CDR3 bases: TGTGCCAGCAGCGTAGGGCTAGCTCTTTCCTACAATGAGCAGTTCTTC. V usage is TRBV9 and J usage is TRBJ2-1; D possibly corresponds to TRBD2 (5 bases). Trimming shortened V by 0 bases and J by 1 base, and 11 bases separated the two germline ends. The CDR3 covers 16 residues. The germline V gene encodes CDR1 SGDLS and CDR2 YYNGEE.

The chain combines TRBV6-6 with TRBJ2-2; maybe TRBD1 (5 bases). Germline loops: CDR1 MNHNY, CDR2 SVGAGI (reference sequence). V lost 5 bases, J lost 7 bases, and 11 bases lay in between. The CDR3 is 13 residues long. CDR3 DNA sequence: TGTGCCAGCAGTGCTCAGGGAATCGGGGAGCTGTTTTTT. Translated, it gives CASSAQGIGELFF.

The chain combines TRBV7-9 with TRBJ1-1; no clear D gene. CDR1 is SEHNR and CDR2 is FQNEAQ in the germline V gene (reference sequence). Trimming took off 5 bases at V and 10 bases at J, with 11 bases between the two ends. The CDR3 contains 11 residues. Written as DNA, the CDR3 is TGTGCCAGCAGCGGTACAGAGGGAGCTTTCTTT. Its translation is CASSGTEGAFF.

V gene TRBV29-1 combines with J gene TRBJ2-2; the match to TRBD2 covers 11 bases. This CDR3 is 16 amino acids long. J gave up 0 bases and V 4 bases, and 4 bases lay outside the gene matches. Germline V gene sequence: CDR1 SQVTM, CDR2 ANQGSEA. The CDR3 spells CSVATSGGPNTGELFF. CDR3 bases: TGCAGCGTTGCTACTAGCGGGGGCCCGAACACCGGGGAGCTGTTTTTT.

A single count supports this clone. V and J are TRBV11-2 and TRBJ2-3; 9 positions match TRBD1. Losses at the gene ends were 1 base for V and 6 bases for J; bases not matched to a gene: 5. The CDR3 sequence is 15 residues long. CDR1 and CDR2 (germline): SGHAT, FQNNGV. The CDR3 here is CASSLVGTGMDTQYF. The CDR3 nucleotides are TGTGCCAGCAGCTTAGTGGGGACAGGGATGGATACGCAGTATTTT.

The chain links TRBV6-5 to TRBJ1-5, with a possible D match to TRBD1 (5 bases). The CDR3 spans 13 residues. The ends were cut back, 8 bases at V and 6 bases at J, with 14 bases in the middle. The germline gives CDR1 MNHEY, CDR2 SVGAGI. CDR3 sequence (DNA): TGTGCCAGCCGGGGGGGGATGGGTCAGCCCCAGCATTTT. It encodes CASRGGMGQPQHF.

V usage is TRBV2 and J usage is TRBJ2-1, with 9 bases lining up with TRBD1. V was pared by 2 bases and J by 7 bases, with 9 bases of the junction left unmatched. Germline V gene lookup returns CDR1 SNHLY and CDR2 FYNNEI. The CDR3 totals 16 residues. The CDR3 spells CASSEWGTGNRNEQFF. DNA of the CDR3: TGTGCCAGCAGTGAATGGGGGACAGGGAATCGGAATGAGCAGTTCTTC.

The rearrangement uses TRBV16 and TRBJ2-7; no reliable D call. V lost 4 bases to trimming and J lost 7 bases, with 8 bases between them. Per germline, CDR1 KGHSY and CDR2 FQNENV. CDR3 length equals 11 residues. CDR3 region: CASSPMREQYF. CDR3 nucleotides: TGTGCCAGCAGCCCCATGAGGGAGCAGTACTTC.

This clone came up a few times. This chain uses TRBV7-6 with TRBJ1-2; tentatively, D is TRBD1 (5 bases). The V gene lost 5 bases and the J gene lost 6 bases, with 22 bases spanning the gap. The CDR3 runs 16 residues. CDR1 and CDR2 from the germline V gene are SGHVS and FNYEAQ. The CDR3 loop reads CASSLDPGDFSDGYTF. The CDR3 nucleotides read TGTGCCAGCAGCCTGGACCCGGGGGATTTCTCCGATGGCTACACCTTC.

The gene calls are TRBV7-2 and TRBJ2-1, with TRBD2 identical over 9 bases. The CDR3 totals 16 residues. Losses at the gene ends were 4 bases for V and 9 bases for J; bases not matched to a gene: 13. Germline CDR1 reads SGHTA; CDR2 reads FQGNSA. This CDR3 is CASSYRAGGALVEQFF. CDR3 nucleotide sequence: TGTGCCAGCAGCTATCGAGCGGGGGGTGCCTTGGTTGAGCAGTTCTTC.

The CDR3 bases are TGTGCCAGTAGTAAGCCACGCAGGGGGCACACTGAAGCTTTCTTT. Translated: CASSKPRRGHTEAFF. The chain couples TRBV19 to TRBJ1-1; 8 nucleotides line up with TRBD1. The trim removed 4 bases at V and 3 bases at J, leaving 7 bases unmatched. CDR3 length equals 15 residues. In germline, CDR1 is LNHDA, CDR2 SQIVND (reference sequence).

This clone is classed as large (0.1 to 1%). The V and J genes are TRBV7-3 and TRBJ2-5; 7 bases line up with TRBD2. Per germline, CDR1 SGHTA and CDR2 FQGTGA. V lost 7 bases to trimming and J lost 4 bases; unmatched junction nucleotides: 12. The CDR3 sequence is 15 residues long. The CDR3 nucleotides are TGTGCCAGCACCCTGACGGGAGGAATCGGAGAGACCCAGTACTTC. This gives the protein CASTLTGGIGETQYF.

V gene TRBV6-6 combines with J gene TRBJ2-7; 7 bases agree with TRBD1. Germline values: CDR1 MNHNY, CDR2 SVGAGI (reference sequence). CDR3 length: 12 amino acids. Trimming removed 2 bases from V and 7 bases from J; junction bases left unmatched: 2. CDR3 in amino acids: CASSYETGEQYF. CDR3 bases: TGTGCCAGCAGTTACGAGACAGGGGAGCAGTACTTC.

The V gene is TRBV28, the J gene TRBJ2-1; unclear D gene. The CDR3 sequence is 15 residues long. Deletions cut 6 bases from V and 10 bases from J, with 22 bases between. Germline CDR1 MDHEN, CDR2 SYDVKM. In nucleotides, the CDR3 is TGTGCCAGCAGCCTTCCCCGTCATATTAGAGAAGAGCAGTTCTTC. Protein sequence: CASSLPRHIREEQFF.

The V call is TRBV15, the J call TRBJ2-1, with D possibly being TRBD1 (5 bases). Germline V gives CDR1 LNHNV, CDR2 YYDKDF (reference sequence). There are 13 residues in the CDR3. The V and J ends lost 0 bases and 8 bases respectively, with 8 bases between them. The CDR3 region has the DNA TGTGCCACCAGCAGAGACAGGGTGGATGAGCAGTTCTTC. This encodes CATSRDRVDEQFF.